A selection of T cell receptor beta chains follows, all from one sample in a study of OX40 agonist ivuxolimab in advanced cancers. TCRdb's table, derived via immunoSEQ multiplex PCR, lists solely in-frame clones and lacks some. This table holds roughly 70,000 clones, around 80% found once. Source: CD4+ or CD8+ T cells sorted from blood, taken in a trial of the OX40 agonist ivuxolimab. The receptors were gathered from an adult with an advanced solid tumor such as melanoma, head and neck, liver or kidney cancer. Each CDR3 is given with its conserved first and last residue. Some rows mark clone size as missing; the rest say once, few, many or name a class of expanded clone.

v_gene	j_gene	abundance	CDR3aa
TRBV7-6	TRBJ1-2	NA	CASSSRQGAGGYTF
TRBV28	TRBJ1-2	NA	CASSLLAEPYGYTF
TRBV4-3	TRBJ2-3	few	CASSQVYPTDTQYF
TRBV13	TRBJ2-5	NA	CASSYGLAYQETQYF
TRBV2	TRBJ2-7	NA	CASGRLVPEQYF
TRBV6-5	TRBJ1-5	NA	CASRPGQGSNQPQHF
TRBV28	TRBJ1-1	NA	CASRTTLLTEAFF
TRBV5-6	TRBJ2-5	NA	CASSLLGTGSEETQYF
TRBV18	TRBJ2-7	few	CASSPAQGAKIGYEQYF
TRBV9	TRBJ2-7	NA	CASSPRDSTFEQYF
TRBV5-4	TRBJ2-1	NA	CASRLGRDLNNEQFF
TRBV2	TRBJ2-7	NA	CASSFGTGPYEQYF
TRBV28	TRBJ1-2	NA	CASSPGLKAYGYTF
TRBV18	TRBJ1-1	NA	CASSPRIGSGTEAFF
TRBV5-1	TRBJ2-3	NA	CASSSAPSRASTDTQYF
TRBV5-1	TRBJ2-4	NA	CASSLMQGKGNIQYF